Shown below are 12 T cell receptor beta chains from a single sample sequenced in a study of T cells in Graves' hyperthyroidism and ophthalmopathy. Researchers took RNA transcripts and amplified the TCR beta CDR3 regions from them. With the HTBI primer set, the TCR CDR3 went through a first round of RT-PCR. TCRdb used MiXCR to reprocess the multiplex PCR reads, holding one entry per CDR3 protein. The table shows 400,000 to 500,000 distinct CDR3 sequences, with around 14% occurring only once. The material sequenced was blood. These receptors were collected from a woman aged 18-35 years with Graves' hyperthyroidism.

The V call is TRBV20-1, the J call TRBJ1-4, with D unresolved. Germline lookup yields CDR1 DFQATT and CDR2 SNEGSKA (reference sequence). This CDR3 comprises 13 residues. Trimming stripped 0 bases from V and 10 bases from J, with 12 bases between. The CDR3 protein is CSARDHVEAKLFF. CDR3 coding DNA: TGCAGTGCTAGAGATCATGTGGAGGCAAAACTGTTTTTT.

This clonotype has ten or more counts. This rearrangement joins TRBV5-1 to TRBJ2-5, with 9 bases that match TRBD2. This CDR3 is 14 amino acids long. Germline-derived CDR1 and CDR2 are SGHRS and YFSETQ. The V segment lost 7 bases and the J segment 2 bases; nucleotides outside the gene matches: 6. CDR3 DNA sequence: TGCGCCAGCTCGACTAGCGGAGTACAAGAGACCCAGTACTTC. This codes for CASSTSGVQETQYF.

This clonotype was observed many times. The V gene is TRBV25-1, the J gene TRBJ2-5; D perhaps matches TRBD1 (5 bases). This CDR3 spans 16 amino acids. The germline V gene encodes CDR1 MGHDK and CDR2 SYGVNS. Deletions cut 6 bases from V and 0 bases from J, with 17 bases between. The CDR3 coding sequence is TGTGCCAGCAGCGAACTGACACAGGCGCACCAAGAGACCCAGTACTTC. Its protein is CASSELTQAHQETQYF.

This clonotype was seen many times. The chain is built from TRBV2 and TRBJ2-5; D not resolved. This CDR3 region has 17 residues. Trimming took off 2 bases at V and 1 base at J, with 17 bases between the two ends. Per germline, CDR1 SNHLY and CDR2 FYNNEI. This CDR3 reads CASSELPGPWIQETQYF. CDR3 nucleotides: TGTGCCAGCAGTGAACTTCCGGGTCCCTGGATCCAAGAGACCCAGTACTTC.

This clonotype was recorded a few times. The chain has TRBV29-1 and TRBJ2-5, with D perhaps matching TRBD2 (6 bases). The CDR3 sequence is 12 residues long. Trimming took off 4 bases at V and 5 bases at J, with 11 bases between the two ends. The germline gives CDR1 SQVTM, CDR2 ANQGSEA. This CDR3 reads CSVANGGETQYF. As DNA, the CDR3 is TGCAGCGTTGCGAACGGAGGGGAGACCCAGTACTTC. Full variable domain (rest looked up from reference TRBV29-1 and TRBJ2-5): SAVISQKPSRDICQRGTSLTIQCQVDSQVTMMFWYRQQPGQSLTLIATANQGSEATYESGFVIDKFPISRPNLTFSTLTVSNMSPEDSSIYLCSVANGGETQYFGPGTRLLVL.

This clonotype came up many times. V gene TRBV18 combines with J gene TRBJ1-1; D is unclear. V was cut by 2 bases and J by 3 bases, with 19 bases left in between. The germline CDR1 and CDR2 sequences are KGHSH and LQKENI. This CDR3 is 17 amino acids long. CDR3: CASSPYAGRASDTEAFF. The DNA for the CDR3 is TGTGCCAGCTCACCATACGCGGGTCGAGCTTCGGACACTGAAGCTTTCTTT.

This clonotype was detected ten times or more. This chain's CDR3 is CATSGLWDRKETQYF. The CDR3 coding sequence is TGTGCCACCAGCGGGCTATGGGACAGAAAAGAGACCCAGTACTTC. V gene TRBV15 combines with J gene TRBJ2-5, with 7 bases aligning to TRBD1. CDR3 length equals 15 residues. With 5 bases clipped from V and 3 bases from J, the junction kept 9 bases outside the gene matches. Germline CDR1 and CDR2: LNHNV and YYDKDF (reference sequence). The full variable domain, its missing parts supplied by reference TRBV15 and TRBJ2-5, is DAMVIQNPRYQVTQFGKPVTLSCSQTLNHNVMYWYQQKSSQAPKLLFHYYDKDFNNEADTPDNFQSRRPNTSFCFLDIRSPGLGDTAMYLCATSGLWDRKETQYFGPGTRLLVL.

There are many counts of this clonotype. V is TRBV20-1 and J is TRBJ2-5, with TRBD2 matching over 13 bases. Germline V gene lookup returns CDR1 DFQATT and CDR2 SNEGSKA (reference sequence). V trimming: 3 bases; J trimming: 3 bases; junction bases outside the gene matches: 7. The CDR3 is 16 residues long. The CDR3, as DNA: TGCAGTGCTAGGACCTTCGGACTAGCGGGAGAAGAGACCCAGTACTTC. It yields the protein CSARTFGLAGEETQYF.

This clonotype was recorded at least ten times. V is TRBV7-3 and J is TRBJ2-5; D is ambiguous. The CDR3 runs 13 residues. Germline V gene lookup returns CDR1 SGHTA and CDR2 FQGTGA. V lost 6 bases and J lost 0, with 8 bases in between. CDR3 sequence: CASSSINQETQYF. The CDR3 nucleotides read TGTGCCAGCAGTTCAATCAACCAAGAGACCCAGTACTTC.

This clonotype appeared a few times. The chain recombines TRBV5-1 with TRBJ2-1, with TRBD2 matching over 11 bases. Germline V gene lookup returns CDR1 SGHRS and CDR2 YFSETQ. CDR3 length: 14 residues. V shed 3 bases and J 10 bases; nucleotides not matched to a gene: 6. This CDR3 is CASSSGTSGFEQFF. The CDR3 coding sequence is TGCGCCAGCAGCTCGGGGACTAGCGGATTCGAGCAGTTCTTC.

Points on this clonotype: Given the absence of the conserved phenylalanine or tryptophan at the CDR3 end, a read error is likely. The chain combines TRBV9 with TRBJ2-1; D assignment may be TRBD1 or TRBD2 (5 bases each). The V and J ends lost 2 bases and 3 bases respectively, with 9 bases between them. This CDR3 region has 14 residues. Germline V gene sequence: CDR1 SGDLS, CDR2 YYNGEE. CDR3 DNA sequence: TGTGCCAGCAGCGTCGGGACGAGCTACAATGAGCAGTTCCTC. This codes for CASSVGTSYNEQFL.

The V and J genes are TRBV6-2 or TRBV6-3 and TRBJ2-1; 7 nucleotides align to TRBD2. With 11 bases clipped from V and 7 bases from J, the junction kept 17 bases outside the gene matches. CDR1 and CDR2 from the germline V gene are MNHEY and SVGEGT. The CDR3 runs to 15 residues. CDR3 region: CAAGVPGPRGNEQFF. CDR3 nucleotide sequence: TGTGCCGCGGGGGTTCCGGGACCCCGAGGAAATGAGCAGTTCTTC.